Reported below is one TCR beta chain. The sample originates from a study of control samples from healthy donors and cancer patients. Germline CDR1 is MNHEY and CDR2 is SVGAGI. Trimming shortened V by 6 bases and J by 4 bases, and 12 bases separated the two germline ends. CDR3 length equals 13 residues. TCRdb's table, derived via immunoSEQ multiplex PCR, lists solely in-frame clones and lacks some. Of about 74,000 clones listed, approximately 90% are singletons. Sequenced sample: blood. This chain links TRBV6-5 with TRBJ1-1; perhaps TRBD1 as D (5 bases). The sequence derives from a woman between 45 and 60 years old in good health. CDR3 DNA: TGTGCCAGCAGCGTACGGGGGGGCACTGAAGCTTTCTTT. Residues: CASSVRGGTEAFF.